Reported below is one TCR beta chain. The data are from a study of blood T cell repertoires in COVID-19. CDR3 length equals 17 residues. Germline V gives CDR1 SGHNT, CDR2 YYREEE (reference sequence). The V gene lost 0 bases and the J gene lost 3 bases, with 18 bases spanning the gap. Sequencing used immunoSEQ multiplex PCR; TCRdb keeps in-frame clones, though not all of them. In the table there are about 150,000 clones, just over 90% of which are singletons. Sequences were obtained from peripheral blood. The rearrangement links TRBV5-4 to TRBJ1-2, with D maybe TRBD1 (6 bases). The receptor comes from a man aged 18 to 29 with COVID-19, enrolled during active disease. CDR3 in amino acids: CASSLEGSGARYYGYTF. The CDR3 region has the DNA TGTGCCAGCAGCTTGGAGGGATCAGGGGCGCGATACTATGGCTACACCTTC. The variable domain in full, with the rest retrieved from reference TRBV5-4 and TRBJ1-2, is ETGVTQSPTHLIKTRGQQVTLRCSSQSGHNTVSWYQQALGQGPQFIFQYYREEENGRGNFPPRFSGLQFPNYSSELNVNALELDDSALYLCASSLEGSGARYYGYTFGSGTRLTVV.